This T cell receptor (beta chain) was obtained from a study of T cells in Graves' hyperthyroidism and ophthalmopathy. Whole-study results and caveats: Ophthalmopathy stood apart from stable hyperthyroidism in a 13 V-J model.

RNA transcripts yielded amplified TCR beta CDR3 regions. First-round RT-PCR with HTBI primers amplified the TCR CDR3 region. TCRdb used MiXCR to reprocess the multiplex PCR reads, holding one entry per CDR3 protein. The sample includes roughly 170,000 distinct CDR3 sequences, about 18% seen only once; the top ten take about 31%. The germline CDR1 and CDR2 sequences are SNHLY and FYNNEI. The CDR3 totals 13 residues. V trimming: 7 bases; J trimming: 8 bases; junction bases outside the gene matches: 10. Patients with uncontrolled infections, other autoimmune diseases, pregnancy or lactation were excluded. This clonotype has a count of ten or more. Its antigen is currently unknown.

The sequence derives from a woman between 45 and 65 years old with Graves' hyperthyroidism. What was sequenced was blood. The chain employs TRBV2 and TRBJ1-2; TRBD1 agrees at 7 bases. CDR3 protein: CASTLEGAVGYTF. CDR3 DNA sequence: TGTGCCAGCACCCTGGAGGGGGCGGTAGGCTACACCTTC.